The entry below describes one T cell receptor (beta chain). What antigen it recognizes has not been identified. Per-base qualities were not stored, and no clone one base away is much larger. TCRbeta CDR3 regions were amplified from genomic DNA by means of the immunoSEQ Assay, a bias-controlled multiplex PCR. In the authors' own workflow: The number of nucleated cells in each sample was estimated by amplification of reference gene primers within the assay. To quantify the absolute abundance of each unique TCRbeta CDR3 rearrangement, sequence reads were collapsed and filtered. Productive Simpson clonality was computed per sample as the square root of Simpson's diversity index over productive rearrangements. Entries here come from immuneACCESS through TCRdb and include only in-frame sequences with V and J called. Some clones fail to appear in such tables; in the studies checked, an unresolved V gene covers under half of the shortfall, and the cause of the remainder is unknown. The V and J calls and clone size are taken from that table; D and trimming were inferred from the DNA. This sample has over 100,000 clones in its table, and about 80% of those were observed once. The ten largest clonotypes hold under 30% of the sample.

This sample was taken from a study of blood T cell repertoires in COVID-19 (dated by TCRdb to 2018 to 2021). Study-level background: Samples covering the acute and convalescent phases of COVID-19 were provided by collaborators in the United States, Italy and Spain. The material from the prospective study consisted of cDNA or gDNA derived from T cells, B-cell-depleted T cells, or PBMCs. The dataset comprised deeply sampled blood TCRbeta repertoires from subjects exposed to, actively infected with, or recovered from COVID-19. A freely available public database, intended as a resource for researchers studying the immune response to SARS-CoV-2, is where the repertoires were released. Samples were obtained from the ongoing ImmuneRACE study (first 160 participants) and from roughly 1,300 subjects provided by 6 global collaborators. The sample metadata nearly always contained a de-identified subject ID, COVID-19 status, age in years and sex. Where available, HLA class I and class II types were obtained from metadata supplied by the sample provider rather than from assay-based typing.

V was cut back by 3 bases and J by 0 bases, leaving a gap of 17 bases between them. The CDR3 numbers 17 residues from cysteine through phenylalanine. The entry retains the CDR3 DNA only, 51 bases that are in frame from base 1. The germline V gene (reference sequence) specifies LGHDT as CDR1 and YNNKEL as CDR2. Collaborating institutions collected whole blood in K2EDTA tubes following their own protocols. For TCRbeta analysis, collaborators shipped samples as frozen whole blood, isolated PBMCs, or DNA extracted from either of those sample types. The study at large found these results: How much clinical and demographic metadata was included differed by source and by participant, and the metadata was provided uncurated.

Sample: peripheral blood. This chain is built from TRBV3-1 (or the pseudogene TRBV3-2) and TRBJ1-1; a tentative D match to TRBD1 spans 6 bases. The clonotype was recovered from a man in his 60s with acute or convalescent COVID-19. At the DNA level, the sequence is TGTGCCAGCAGCCAGCCTACAGGGCGGGGGTTGAACACTGAAGCTTTCTTT. Translated, it gives CASSQPTGRGLNTEAFF.